The source of this T cell receptor (beta chain) is a study of vaccination and CD4 T cells after COVID-19. This CDR3 comprises 15 residues. The germline gives CDR1 SGHVS, CDR2 FNYEAQ. Trimming shortened V by 3 bases and J by 1 base, and 12 bases separated the two germline ends. TCRdb called the PCR reads again in MiXCR, with one record for every CDR3 protein. This sample carries roughly 30,000 distinct CDR3 sequences, around 50% of them seen once, and the ten largest clones take less than 6.5%. As for time point: late sampling 161 to 241 days after vaccination in a few convalescent patients. Sequencing was performed on CD4+ T cells from blood, taken about 7 months after SARS-CoV-2 vaccination. The origin of this receptor is a human donor who had recovered from COVID-19. The chain combines TRBV7-6 with TRBJ2-5; D perhaps matches TRBD1 (6 bases). The CDR3 sequence is CASSLGQGGQETQYF. CDR3 nucleotides: TGTGCCAGCAGCTTGGGCCAAGGGGGCCAAGAGACCCAGTACTTC.